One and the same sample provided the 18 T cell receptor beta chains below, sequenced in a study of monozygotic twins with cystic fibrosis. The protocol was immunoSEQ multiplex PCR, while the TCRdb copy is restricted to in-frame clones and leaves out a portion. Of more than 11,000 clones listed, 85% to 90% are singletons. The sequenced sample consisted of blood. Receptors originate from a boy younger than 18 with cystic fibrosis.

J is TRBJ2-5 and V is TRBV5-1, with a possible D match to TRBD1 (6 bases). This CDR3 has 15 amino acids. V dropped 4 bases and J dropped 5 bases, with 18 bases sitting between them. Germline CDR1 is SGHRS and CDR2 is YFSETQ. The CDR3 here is CASSMPQGGGETQYF. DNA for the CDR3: TGCGCCAGCAGCATGCCACAGGGCGGCGGGGAGACCCAGTACTTC. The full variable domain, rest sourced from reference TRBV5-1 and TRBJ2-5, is KAGVTQTPRYLIKTRGQQVTLSCSPISGHRSVSWYQQTPGQGLQFLFEYFSETQRNKGNFPGRFSGRQFSNSRSEMNVSTLELGDSALYLCASSMPQGGGETQYFGPGTRLLVL.

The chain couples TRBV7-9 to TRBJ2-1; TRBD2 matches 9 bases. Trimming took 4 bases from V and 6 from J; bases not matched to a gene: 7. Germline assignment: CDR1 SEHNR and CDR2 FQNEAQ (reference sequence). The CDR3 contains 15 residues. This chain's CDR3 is CASSYSGGKVNEQFF. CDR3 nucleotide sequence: TGTGCCAGCAGCTATAGCGGGGGAAAGGTCAATGAGCAGTTCTTC.

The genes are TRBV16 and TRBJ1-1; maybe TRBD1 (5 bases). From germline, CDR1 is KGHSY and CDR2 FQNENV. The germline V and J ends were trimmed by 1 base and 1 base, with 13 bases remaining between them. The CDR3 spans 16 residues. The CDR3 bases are TGTGCCAGCAGCCAATTAGGGGCAGGGTCGAACACTGAAGCTTTCTTT. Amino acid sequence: CASSQLGAGSNTEAFF.

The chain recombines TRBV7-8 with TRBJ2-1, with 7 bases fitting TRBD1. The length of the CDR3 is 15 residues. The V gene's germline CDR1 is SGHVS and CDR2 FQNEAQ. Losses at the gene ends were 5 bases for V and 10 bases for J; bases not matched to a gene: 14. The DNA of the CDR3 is TGTGCCAGCAGCCCGACAGGGTATGGAACTGCGGAGCAGTTCTTC. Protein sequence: CASSPTGYGTAEQFF. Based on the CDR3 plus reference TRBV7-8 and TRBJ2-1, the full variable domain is GAGVSQSPRYKVAKRGQDVALRCDPISGHVSLFWYQQALGQGPEFLTYFQNEAQLDKSGLPSDRFFAERPEGSVSTLKIQRTQQEDSAVYLCASSPTGYGTAEQFFGPGTRLTVL.

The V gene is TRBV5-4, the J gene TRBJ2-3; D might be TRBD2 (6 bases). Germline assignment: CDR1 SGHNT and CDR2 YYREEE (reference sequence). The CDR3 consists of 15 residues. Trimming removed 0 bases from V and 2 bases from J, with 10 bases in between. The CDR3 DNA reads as TGTGCCAGCAGCTTGGATCGGGGGAACACAGATACGCAGTATTTT. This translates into CASSLDRGNTDTQYF.

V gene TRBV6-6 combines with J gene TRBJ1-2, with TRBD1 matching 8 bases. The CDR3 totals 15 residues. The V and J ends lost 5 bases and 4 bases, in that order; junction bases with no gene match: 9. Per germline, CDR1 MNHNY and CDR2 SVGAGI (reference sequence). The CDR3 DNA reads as TGTGCCAGCAGTATCCAGACAGGGGCCAGCTATGGCTACACCTTC. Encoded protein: CASSIQTGASYGYTF.

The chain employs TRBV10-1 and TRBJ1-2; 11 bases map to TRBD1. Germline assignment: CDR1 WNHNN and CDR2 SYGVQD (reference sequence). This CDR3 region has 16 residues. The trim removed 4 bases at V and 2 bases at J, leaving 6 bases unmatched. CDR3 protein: CASSAGTGGDNYGYTF. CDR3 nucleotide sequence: TGCGCCAGCAGTGCTGGGACAGGGGGTGACAACTATGGCTACACCTTC.

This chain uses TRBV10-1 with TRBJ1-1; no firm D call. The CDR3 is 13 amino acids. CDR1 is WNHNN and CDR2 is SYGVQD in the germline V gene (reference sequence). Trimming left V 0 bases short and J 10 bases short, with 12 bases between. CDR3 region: CASSESPGRRAFF. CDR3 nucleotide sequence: TGCGCCAGCAGTGAGTCGCCCGGACGACGAGCTTTCTTT.

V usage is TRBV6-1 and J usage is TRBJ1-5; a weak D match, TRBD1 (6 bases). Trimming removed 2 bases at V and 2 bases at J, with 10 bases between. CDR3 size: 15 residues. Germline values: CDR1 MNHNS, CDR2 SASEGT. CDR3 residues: CASSEPRQGNQPQHF. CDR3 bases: TGTGCCAGCAGTGAACCCCGACAGGGCAATCAGCCCCAGCATTTT.

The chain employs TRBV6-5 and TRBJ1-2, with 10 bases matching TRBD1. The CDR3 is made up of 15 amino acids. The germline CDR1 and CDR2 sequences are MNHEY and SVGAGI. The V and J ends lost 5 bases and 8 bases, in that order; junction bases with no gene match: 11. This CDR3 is CASSTTGTGAAGYTF. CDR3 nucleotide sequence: TGTGCCAGCAGTACTACCGGGACAGGGGCTGCGGGCTACACCTTC.

The CDR3 is CAWSGGQGANQPQHF. DNA for the CDR3: TGTGCCTGGAGTGGGGGACAGGGGGCGAATCAGCCCCAGCATTTT. V and J are TRBV30 and TRBJ1-5; 12 bases map to TRBD1. V was clipped by 1 base and J by 4 bases; unmatched bases: 2. The CDR3 spans 15 residues. From germline, CDR1 is GTSNPN and CDR2 SVGIG (reference sequence).

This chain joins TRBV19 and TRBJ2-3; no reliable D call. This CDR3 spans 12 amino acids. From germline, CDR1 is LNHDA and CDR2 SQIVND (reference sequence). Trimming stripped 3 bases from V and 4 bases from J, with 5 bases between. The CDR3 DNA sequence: TGTGCCAGTAGTATGACTGCAGATACGCAGTATTTT. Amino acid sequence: CASSMTADTQYF.

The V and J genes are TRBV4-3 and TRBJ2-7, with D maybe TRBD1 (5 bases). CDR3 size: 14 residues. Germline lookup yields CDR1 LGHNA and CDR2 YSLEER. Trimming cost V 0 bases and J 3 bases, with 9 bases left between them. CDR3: CASSQDKGIYEQYF. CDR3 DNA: TGCGCCAGCAGCCAAGATAAGGGGATCTACGAGCAGTACTTC.

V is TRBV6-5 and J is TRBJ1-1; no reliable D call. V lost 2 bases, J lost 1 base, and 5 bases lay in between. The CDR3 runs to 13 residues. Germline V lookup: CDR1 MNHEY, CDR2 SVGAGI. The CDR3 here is CASSYGENTEAFF. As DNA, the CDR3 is TGTGCCAGCAGTTACGGAGAGAACACTGAAGCTTTCTTT.

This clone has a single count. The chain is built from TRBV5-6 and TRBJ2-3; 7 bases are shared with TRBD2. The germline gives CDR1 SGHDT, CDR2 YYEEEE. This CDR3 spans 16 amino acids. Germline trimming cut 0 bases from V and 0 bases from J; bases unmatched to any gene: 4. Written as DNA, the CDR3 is TGTGCCAGCAGCTTGGGCGGGGGAACTAGCACAGATACGCAGTATTTT. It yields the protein CASSLGGGTSTDTQYF.

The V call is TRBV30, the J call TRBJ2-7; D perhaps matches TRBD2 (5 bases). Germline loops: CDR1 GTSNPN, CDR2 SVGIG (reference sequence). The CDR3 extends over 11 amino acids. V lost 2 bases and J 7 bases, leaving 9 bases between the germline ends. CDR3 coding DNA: TGTGCCTGGAGTATATGGAGGGAGCAGTACTTC. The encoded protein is CAWSIWREQYF.

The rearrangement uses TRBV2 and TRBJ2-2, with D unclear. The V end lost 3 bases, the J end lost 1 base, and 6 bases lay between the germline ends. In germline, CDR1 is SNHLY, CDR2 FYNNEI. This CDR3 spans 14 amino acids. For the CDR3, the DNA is TGTGCCAGCAGTGACGGTCAGAACACCGGGGAGCTGTTTTTT. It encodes CASSDGQNTGELFF.

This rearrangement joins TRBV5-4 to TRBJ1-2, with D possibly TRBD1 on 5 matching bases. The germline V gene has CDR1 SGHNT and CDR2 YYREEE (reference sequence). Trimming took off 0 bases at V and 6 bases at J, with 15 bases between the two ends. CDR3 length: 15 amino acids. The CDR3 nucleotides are TGTGCCAGCAGCTTGGTTCAGACTCTGGGGGATGGCTACACCTTC. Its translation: CASSLVQTLGDGYTF.